This TCR beta chain is drawn from a study of T cell responses to AZD1222 COVID-19 vaccine. The table came from immunoSEQ multiplex PCR; TCRdb's copy has only in-frame clones and leaves some out. The repertoire holds 180,000 or so clones, with roughly 92% as singletons. This CDR3 region has 16 residues. The V and J ends lost 0 bases and 1 base respectively, with 11 bases between them. The germline gives CDR1 SGHDT, CDR2 YYEEEE. V gene TRBV5-6 combines with J gene TRBJ1-5; D not resolved. This sample comprised peripheral blood, obtained 28 days after the second AZD1222 dose. This sequence was found in an adult who received the AZD1222 COVID-19 vaccine. The CDR3 loop reads CASSLGPQRSNQPQHF. The CDR3 DNA reads as TGTGCCAGCAGCTTGGGGCCACAGAGGAGCAATCAGCCCCAGCATTTT.